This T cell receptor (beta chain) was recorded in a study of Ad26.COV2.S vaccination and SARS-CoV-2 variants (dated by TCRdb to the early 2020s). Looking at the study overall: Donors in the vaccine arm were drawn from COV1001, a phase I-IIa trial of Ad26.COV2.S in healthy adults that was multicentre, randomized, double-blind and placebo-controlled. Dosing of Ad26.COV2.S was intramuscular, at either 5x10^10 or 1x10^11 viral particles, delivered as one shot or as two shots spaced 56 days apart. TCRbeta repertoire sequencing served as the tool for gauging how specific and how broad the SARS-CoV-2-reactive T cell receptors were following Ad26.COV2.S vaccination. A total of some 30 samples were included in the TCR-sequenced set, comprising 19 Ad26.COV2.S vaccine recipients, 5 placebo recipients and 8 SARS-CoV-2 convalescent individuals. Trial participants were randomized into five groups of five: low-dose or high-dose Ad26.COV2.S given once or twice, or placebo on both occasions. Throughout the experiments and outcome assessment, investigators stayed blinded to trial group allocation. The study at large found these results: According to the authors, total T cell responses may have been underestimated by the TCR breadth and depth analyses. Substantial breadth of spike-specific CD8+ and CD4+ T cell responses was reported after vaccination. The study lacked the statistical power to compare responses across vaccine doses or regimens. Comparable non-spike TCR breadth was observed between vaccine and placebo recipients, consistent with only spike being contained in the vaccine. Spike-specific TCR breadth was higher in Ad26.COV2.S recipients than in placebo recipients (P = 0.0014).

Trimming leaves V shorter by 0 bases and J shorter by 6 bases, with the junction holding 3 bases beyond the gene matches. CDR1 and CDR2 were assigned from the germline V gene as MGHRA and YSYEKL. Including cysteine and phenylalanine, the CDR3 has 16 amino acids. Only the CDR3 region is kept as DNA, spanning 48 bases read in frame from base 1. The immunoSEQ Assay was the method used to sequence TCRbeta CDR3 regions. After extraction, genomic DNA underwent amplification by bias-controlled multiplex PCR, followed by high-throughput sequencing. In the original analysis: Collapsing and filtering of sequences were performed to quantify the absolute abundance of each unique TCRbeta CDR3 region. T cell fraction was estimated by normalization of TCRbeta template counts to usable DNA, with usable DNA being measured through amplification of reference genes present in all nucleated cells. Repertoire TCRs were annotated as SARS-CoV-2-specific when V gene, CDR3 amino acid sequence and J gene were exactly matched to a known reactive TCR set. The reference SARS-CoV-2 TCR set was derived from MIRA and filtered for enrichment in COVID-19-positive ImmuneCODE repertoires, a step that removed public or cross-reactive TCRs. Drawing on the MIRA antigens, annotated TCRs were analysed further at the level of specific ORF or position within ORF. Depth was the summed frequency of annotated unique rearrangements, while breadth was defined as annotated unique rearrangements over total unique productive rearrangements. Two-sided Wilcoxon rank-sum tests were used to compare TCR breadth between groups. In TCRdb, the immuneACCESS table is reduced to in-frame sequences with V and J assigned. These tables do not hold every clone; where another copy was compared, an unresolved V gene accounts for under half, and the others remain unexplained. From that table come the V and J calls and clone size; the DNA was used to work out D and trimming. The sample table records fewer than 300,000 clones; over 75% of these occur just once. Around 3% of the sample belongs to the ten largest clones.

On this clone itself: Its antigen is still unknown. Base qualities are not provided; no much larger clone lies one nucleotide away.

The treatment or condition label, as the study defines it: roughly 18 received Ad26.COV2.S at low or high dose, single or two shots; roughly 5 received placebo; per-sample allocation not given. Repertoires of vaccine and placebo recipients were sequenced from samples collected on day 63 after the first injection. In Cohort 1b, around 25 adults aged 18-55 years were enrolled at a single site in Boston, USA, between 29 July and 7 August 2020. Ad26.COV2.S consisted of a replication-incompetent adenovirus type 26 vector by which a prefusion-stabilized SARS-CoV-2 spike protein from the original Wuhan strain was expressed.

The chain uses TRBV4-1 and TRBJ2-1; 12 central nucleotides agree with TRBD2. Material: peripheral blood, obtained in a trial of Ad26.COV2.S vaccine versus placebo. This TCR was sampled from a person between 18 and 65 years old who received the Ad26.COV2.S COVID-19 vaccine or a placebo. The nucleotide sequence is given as TGCGCCAGCAGCCAAGAGCTAGCGGGGGGGCTCAATGAGCAGTTCTTC. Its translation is CASSQELAGGLNEQFF.